This record concerns one TCR beta chain sequence. The antigen remains unidentified. Unique molecular identifiers were carried by the TCR beta cDNA libraries. TCRdb re-derived calls from the PCR reads in MiXCR, one entry per CDR3 protein. The sample gives roughly 430,000 distinct CDR3 sequences, more than 30% of which show up once; under 9% is in the top ten. CDR3 size: 14 residues. Between the trimmed V and J ends, which lost 2 bases and 5 bases, there was a span of 15 bases. The germline V gene has CDR1 DFQATT and CDR2 SNEGSKA (reference sequence). This record belongs to a study of post-analysis software for immune sequencing data. Broader study findings: Samples sharing a preparation batch grouped tightly together when assessed by F measure. Normalized Chao1 diversity was significantly lower in multiple sclerosis patients than in controls. About 5 TRBV segments (TRBV5-6, TRBV5-1 and TRBV20-1 among them) occurred more frequently in patients than in controls.

Sequenced: blood. This sequence originates from a girl aged 2 to 9 with multiple sclerosis. The chain is built from TRBV20-1 and TRBJ2-5; D might be TRBD2 (6 bases). CDR3 amino acids: CSARLVNGSETQYF. The CDR3 nucleotides are TGCAGTGCTAGATTGGTTAACGGGAGTGAGACCCAGTACTTC.